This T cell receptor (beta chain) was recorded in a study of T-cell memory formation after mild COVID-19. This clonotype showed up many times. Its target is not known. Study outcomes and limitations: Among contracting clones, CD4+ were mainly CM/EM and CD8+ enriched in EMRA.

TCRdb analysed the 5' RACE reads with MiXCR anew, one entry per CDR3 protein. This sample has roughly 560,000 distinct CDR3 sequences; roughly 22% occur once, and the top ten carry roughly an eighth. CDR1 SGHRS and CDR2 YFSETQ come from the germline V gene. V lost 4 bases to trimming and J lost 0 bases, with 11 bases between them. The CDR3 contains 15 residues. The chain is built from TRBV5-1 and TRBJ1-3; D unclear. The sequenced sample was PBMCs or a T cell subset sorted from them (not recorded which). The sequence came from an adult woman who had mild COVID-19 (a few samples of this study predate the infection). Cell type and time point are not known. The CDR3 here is CASSPDPSSGNTIYF. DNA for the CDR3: TGCGCCAGCAGCCCGGATCCGAGCTCTGGAAACACCATATATTTT.